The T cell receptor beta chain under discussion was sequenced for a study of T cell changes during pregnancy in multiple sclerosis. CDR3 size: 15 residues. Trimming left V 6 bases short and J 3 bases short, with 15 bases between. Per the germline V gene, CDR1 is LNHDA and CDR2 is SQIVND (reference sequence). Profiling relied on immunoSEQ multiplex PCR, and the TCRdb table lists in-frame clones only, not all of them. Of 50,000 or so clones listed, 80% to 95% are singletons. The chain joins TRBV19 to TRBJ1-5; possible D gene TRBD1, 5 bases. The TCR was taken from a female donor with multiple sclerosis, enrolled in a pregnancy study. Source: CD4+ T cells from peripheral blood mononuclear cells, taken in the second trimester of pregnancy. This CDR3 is CASSPWGGANQPQHF. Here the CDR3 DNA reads TGTGCCAGTAGCCCCTGGGGGGGAGCCAATCAGCCCCAGCATTTT.